Shown below are 3 T cell receptor beta chains from a single sample sequenced in a study of blood T cell repertoires in COVID-19. Here immunoSEQ multiplex PCR was the method, and the copy in TCRdb shows in-frame clones only, minus some. The sample contains 200,000 to 250,000 clones, about 82% of which appear only once. The sequencing sample was made of peripheral blood. The receptors come from a woman in her sixties or seventies with COVID-19, enrolled during active disease.

This clone appeared a few times. This chain's CDR3 is CAWRQGSSGNTIYF. The CDR3 bases are TGTGCCTGGAGGCAGGGTTCCTCTGGAAACACCATATATTTT. This chain connects TRBV30 to TRBJ1-3; tentatively, D is TRBD1 (5 bases). Between the trimmed V and J ends, which lost 3 bases and 0 bases, there was a span of 9 bases. Per the germline V gene, CDR1 is GTSNPN and CDR2 is SVGIG (reference sequence). CDR3 size: 14 residues.

The chain employs TRBV4-3 and TRBJ1-1, with 7 bases identical to TRBD1. CDR1 is LGHNA, CDR2 YSLEER, per germline. The V gene end was trimmed by 0 bases and the J gene end by 10 bases; junction bases not matched to a gene: 8. The CDR3 runs to 14 residues. The CDR3 is CASSQELLSGGAFF. The CDR3, as DNA: TGCGCCAGCAGCCAAGAACTTCTCTCAGGGGGAGCTTTCTTT.

The chain is built from TRBV6-5 and TRBJ1-1; D ambiguous. The CDR3 runs 13 residues. The V and J ends lost 8 bases and 3 bases respectively, with 13 bases between them. Per germline, CDR1 MNHEY and CDR2 SVGAGI. CDR3 DNA: TGTGCCAGCTCCAACTTACGGGACACTGAAGCTTTCTTT. Translation: CASSNLRDTEAFF.